This passage covers 7 T cell receptor beta chains from one sample sequenced in a study of identical twins. TCRdb used MiXCR to reprocess the 5' RACE reads, holding one entry per CDR3 protein. This table has 1.5 million to 2 million distinct CDR3 sequences, less than 40% appearing once. Sequencing was done on a sample of cord blood. The receptors come from a newborn girl in good health.

This clonotype was observed at least ten times. J is TRBJ2-3 and V is TRBV4-2; D possibly corresponds to TRBD1 (5 bases). V was clipped by 0 bases and J by 1 base, with 11 bases between them. The V gene's germline CDR1 is LGHNA and CDR2 YNFKEQ. This CDR3 has 16 amino acids. The CDR3 DNA is TGTGCCAGCAGCCAAGATAGGGGCGTCCGCACAGATACGCAGTATTTT. Its protein is CASSQDRGVRTDTQYF.

This CDR3 reads CASFGLAVDTQYF. The CDR3 DNA reads TGTGCCTCCTTTGGACTAGCGGTAGATACGCAGTATTTT. V gene TRBV28 combines with J gene TRBJ2-3; 10 nucleotides agree with TRBD2. The CDR3 spans 13 residues. V was clipped by 11 bases and J by 5 bases; unmatched bases: 7. Germline V gene data show CDR1 as MDHEN and CDR2 as SYDVKM.

The genes are TRBV20-1 and TRBJ1-2; 9 nucleotides line up with TRBD1. This CDR3 contains 15 residues. CDR1 DFQATT and CDR2 SNEGSKA come from the germline V gene (reference sequence). V lost 3 bases and J lost 0; bases outside the gene matches: 5. The CDR3 nucleotides are TGCAGTGCTAGTACATGGACAGGGGCTAACTATGGCTACACCTTC. This encodes CSASTWTGANYGYTF.

J is TRBJ2-2 and V is TRBV5-6; 12 nucleotides align to TRBD2. Germline V lookup: CDR1 SGHDT, CDR2 YYEEEE. This CDR3 has 16 amino acids. V shed 4 bases and J 4 bases; nucleotides not matched to a gene: 5. The CDR3 region is CASSRLAGVGTGELFF. CDR3 coding DNA: TGTGCCAGCAGCCGACTAGCGGGAGTAGGCACCGGGGAGCTGTTTTTT.

This clonotype was seen a handful of times. The chain is built from TRBV29-1 and TRBJ1-1; D uncertain. The CDR3 length is 12 residues. Trimming left V 3 bases short and J 5 bases short, with 10 bases between. Germline V gene lookup returns CDR1 SQVTM and CDR2 ANQGSEA. The CDR3 nucleotides are TGCAGCGTTGATGGATCTGTTACTGAAGCTTTCTTT. It codes for CSVDGSVTEAFF.

A few counts support this clonotype. V is TRBV29-1 and J is TRBJ1-2; 10 nucleotides match TRBD1. Germline V gives CDR1 SQVTM, CDR2 ANQGSEA. V was clipped by 7 bases and J by 4 bases; unmatched bases: 0. This CDR3 has 11 amino acids. Written as DNA, the CDR3 is TGCAGCGGACAGGGGGCCTATGGCTACACCTTC. Translating it yields CSGQGAYGYTF.

The chain is built from TRBV10-1 and TRBJ2-4, with unresolved D. The DNA end lines up better with TRBJ2-7; the J call may be wrong. Germline CDR1 and CDR2: WNHNN and SYGVQD (reference sequence). The CDR3 runs to 13 residues. The CDR3 protein is CASSDWVGYEQYF. As DNA, the CDR3 is TGCGCCAGCAGTGACTGGGTTGGCTACGAGCAGTACTTC.